This T cell receptor beta chain originates from a study of glioma-infiltrating T cells. Study-level findings and limits: Gliomas, especially low-grade, showed above-expected tissue-blood divergence; non-neoplastic patients showed below.

Germline V gene sequence: CDR1 LNHDA, CDR2 SQIVND (reference sequence). V was shortened by 3 bases and J by 6 bases, with 6 bases between the two germline ends. This CDR3 is 12 amino acids long. This clonotype was counted only a few times. Its antigen is unknown. Amplification of TCR alpha and beta CDR3 regions from RNA used iRepertoire nested multiplex PCR. TCRdb reprocessed the multiplex PCR reads with MiXCR, giving one entry per CDR3 protein. The table lists fewer than 200,000 distinct CDR3 sequences, about 47% of them singletons, with about 5.2% in the top ten. This chain connects TRBV19 to TRBJ2-1; D gene ambiguous. Material: glioma tissue, nonneoplastic brain tissue, or PBMCs (not recorded which). The clonotype comes from a human donor with low-grade glioma or glioblastoma, undergoing nonglioma brain surgery, or in good health (not recorded which). The CDR3 sequence is CASSMPGNEQFF. As DNA, the CDR3 is TGTGCCAGTAGTATGCCGGGCAATGAGCAGTTCTTC.